The present entry profiles one TCR beta chain with its context. The CDR3 loop spans 14 amino acids. Germline CDR1 and CDR2: SGDLS and YYNGEE. After removal of 3 bases from V and 0 bases from J, the junction contained 2 bases not matched to a gene. The source of the sample is a study of T cells in tuberculosis. Study information: T cells were selected with CD1B tetramers loaded with glucose monomycolate.

Libraries were prepared by immunoSEQ multiplex PCR; TCRdb keeps only in-frame clonotypes and omits some of them. The repertoire holds some 34,000 clones, with 95% to 97% as singletons. The sample taken for sequencing was PBMCs. The receptor was derived from a donor under 30 with latent tuberculosis or without tuberculosis infection. This chain uses TRBV9 with TRBJ2-7; 8 bases agree with TRBD1. In DNA form, the CDR3 reads TGTGCCAGCAGCGAAGGACAGGGCTCCTACGAGCAGTACTTC. It yields the protein CASSEGQGSYEQYF.